The present entry profiles one TCR beta chain with its context. Its specificity is unknown. This entry comes from a study of T cells in Graves' hyperthyroidism and ophthalmopathy. Study details: Before treatment of any kind, peripheral blood was taken at initial diagnosis.

This CDR3 is built from 17 residues. The germline V and J ends were trimmed by 6 bases and 0 bases, with 18 bases remaining between them. In germline, CDR1 is SGHVS, CDR2 FQNEAQ. Used for diagnoses were clinical symptoms, serum thyroxine and TRAb, thyroid ultrasound and orbital computed tomography. Study-wide findings and caveats: Ophthalmopathy, which appeared later, was predicted by the model a median roughly 6.5 months before onset. By a 13 V-J model, ophthalmopathy was set apart from stable hyperthyroidism.

RNA transcripts served as the template for amplifying TCR beta CDR3 regions. A set of HTBI primers served as the primers for a first-round RT-PCR of the TCR CDR3. TCRdb ran MiXCR on the multiplex PCR reads and lists one entry per CDR3 protein. The sample comprises hundreds of thousands of distinct CDR3 sequences, around 39% of which are singletons, and roughly 8.3% rests with the top ten. What was sequenced was blood. This sequence originates from a man aged 18 to 35 with Graves' hyperthyroidism. The chain is built from TRBV7-8 and TRBJ1-5; no clear D. The CDR3 sequence: CASSQGRAAYSNQPQHF. The CDR3 DNA follows: TGTGCCAGCAGTCAAGGGAGGGCAGCTTATAGCAATCAGCCCCAGCATTTT.